The entry below describes one TCR beta chain. The sample is drawn from a study of blood T cell repertoires in COVID-19. With 5 bases clipped from V and 4 bases from J, the junction kept 6 bases outside the gene matches. From germline, CDR1 is SGHVS and CDR2 FNYEAQ. The CDR3 runs to 15 residues. Clones were sequenced by immunoSEQ multiplex PCR, and TCRdb holds only the in-frame ones, with some missing. The table shows 30,000 or so clones, with around 82% occurring only once. The sample taken for sequencing was peripheral blood. The V gene is TRBV7-6, the J gene TRBJ2-2, with 8 nucleotides matching TRBD1. The TCR originated in a man older than 75 with active or convalescent COVID-19. The CDR3 loop is CASSAPTGVTGELFF. CDR3 sequence (DNA): TGTGCCAGCAGCGCCCCGACAGGGGTCACCGGGGAGCTGTTTTTT.